This is a list of T cell receptor beta chains from one sample in a study of OX40 agonist ivuxolimab in advanced cancers. The data were produced by immunoSEQ multiplex PCR, yet TCRdb's version contains in-frame clones alone and is incomplete. The sample includes tens of thousands of clones, over 70% of them seen just once. The material was CD4+ or CD8+ T cells sorted from blood, obtained in a trial of the OX40 agonist ivuxolimab. Receptor source: an adult with an advanced solid tumor such as melanoma, head and neck, liver or kidney cancer. The CDR3 runs from the conserved cysteine through the conserved F or W. A D gene is named only where the DNA matches it firmly. A clone size is listed for some rows: how often the clone was seen (once, few, many), or a class if it is expanded.

TRBJ2-1 TRBV1 - - TGCACCAGCAGCCAAGTGCGCGGGAGTGTTGGCGAGCAGTTCTTC CTSSQVRGSVGEQFF
TRBJ2-7 TRBV19 - - TGTGCCAGTAGCGTTGAGGGGGGAAACTACGAGCAGTACTTC CASSVEGGNYEQYF
TRBJ1-1 TRBV7-2 - - TGTGCCAGCAGCGTTATGAACACTGAAGCTTTCTTT CASSVMNTEAFF
TRBJ2-2 TRBV10-1 - - TGCGCCAGCAGTGAGTCGTCCAGGGGCACCGGGGAGCTGTTTTTT CASSESSRGTGELFF
TRBJ2-3 TRBV27 - TRBD2 TGTGCCAGCAGTTTCCCCGGGACTAGCGGGAGGACAGATACGCAGTATTTT CASSFPGTSGRTDTQYF
TRBJ2-5 TRBV7-2 - - TGTGCCAGCACCCCCCCCCGGGACTTCCAAGAGACCCAGTACTTC CASTPPRDFQETQYF
TRBJ1-1 TRBV18 - - TGTGCCAGCTCACCCACAGGACTAAACACTGAAGCTTTCTTT CASSPTGLNTEAFF
TRBJ2-7 TRBV28 - - TGTGCCAGCAGTTTGGTGGGAGCAACCTACGAGCAGTACTTC CASSLVGATYEQYF
TRBJ1-3 TRBV28 - - TGTGCCAGCAGTTTATCGGGAAACACCATATATTTT CASSLSGNTIYF
TRBJ2-7 TRBV28 - - TGTGCCACTACAGGGATCTACGAGCAGTACTTC CATTGIYEQYF
TRBJ2-3 TRBV30 - TRBD1 TGTGCCTTTCACCTCCGGGACAGGGTTAGCACAGATACGCAGTATTTT CAFHLRDRVSTDTQYF
TRBJ1-3 TRBV28 - - TGTGCCAGCAGTTCACCCTCGGGGGGTACAGGAAACACCATATATTTT CASSSPSGGTGNTIYF
TRBJ1-2 TRBV12-5 - TRBD1 TGTGCTAGTGGTTTGGGACAGGGGGCAGGCTATGGCTACACCTTC CASGLGQGAGYGYTF
TRBJ1-5 TRBV2 - - TGTGCCAGCAGTCTAGGGTTAAGCAATCAGCCCCAGCATTTT CASSLGLSNQPQHF
TRBJ2-7 TRBV18 - TRBD1 TGTGCCAGCTCACCAACGGGGACAGGGGGACTCTACGAGCAGTACTTC CASSPTGTGGLYEQYF
TRBJ1-4 TRBV6-5 - TRBD1 TGTGCCAGCAGTCGACAGGGGTACAGTGAAAAACTGTTTTTT CASSRQGYSEKLFF
TRBJ2-5 TRBV7-9 - - TGTGCCAGCAGCCCGAGGTGGGAGACCCAGTACTTC CASSPRWETQYF
TRBJ2-6 TRBV10-3 once TRBD1 TGTGCCACCACATCCACAGGGGTGAACTCTGGGGCCAACGTCCTGACTTTC CATTSTGVNSGANVLTF
TRBJ1-2 TRBV6-1 - TRBD1 TGTGCCAGCAGGAACAGGGGATTTGATGGCTACACCTTC CASRNRGFDGYTF
TRBJ2-2 TRBV7-8 once - TGTGCCAGCAGCTTAGCCAGGGTGAACACCGGGGAGCTGTTTTTT CASSLARVNTGELFF
TRBJ2-5 TRBV7-2 - - TGTGCCAGCAGCAAGACGGGCAGCGCCTCCCCCGCGGAGACCCAGTACTTC CASSKTGSASPAETQYF
TRBJ2-5 TRBV7-2 - - TGTGCCAGCAGCTTCAGACAATCAGAGACCCAGTACTTC CASSFRQSETQYF
TRBJ2-7 TRBV11-1 - TRBD1 TGTGCCAGCAGCTCGGACAGGGGGAAGTACGAGCAGTACTTC CASSSDRGKYEQYF
TRBJ2-7 TRBV6-6 - TRBD2 TGTGCCAGCAGTTACTCGCTAGCGGGAGCCAACGAGCAGTACTTC CASSYSLAGANEQYF
TRBJ2-7 TRBV4-1 - TRBD2 TGCGCCAGCAGCCAAGACCACCTAGGGACTAGCGGGAGGCTCGAGCAGTACTTC CASSQDHLGTSGRLEQYF
TRBJ1-2 TRBV30 once TRBD1 TGTGCCTGGAGTATAGGGACAGGGCGCATCTATGGCTACACCTTC CAWSIGTGRIYGYTF
TRBJ2-1 TRBV30 - - TGTGCCTGGAATGACCCCCCGGGAGTCCAACAGTTCTTC CAWNDPPGVQQFF
TRBJ1-5 TRBV7-9 - - TGTGCCAGCAGCGACAACAGCAATCAGCCCCAGCATTTT CASSDNSNQPQHF
TRBJ2-5 TRBV14 - TRBD2 TGTGCCAGCAGCGCGTGGGGGGGCCAAGAGACCCAGTACTTC CASSAWGGQETQYF
TRBJ2-3 TRBV5-4 - TRBD1 TGTGCCAGCAGCTCGAGGACAGGGGGGAGCACAGATACGCAGTATTTT CASSSRTGGSTDTQYF
TRBJ1-5 TRBV7-2 - - TGTGCCAGCAGCTTAAGCAGGACGGTTAGCAATCAGCCCCAGCATTTT CASSLSRTVSNQPQHF
TRBJ2-1 TRBV27 - TRBD2 TGTGCCAGCAGTTCATGGACTAGCGGGAGGGCCTTAGGCCAGTTCTTC CASSSWTSGRALGQFF
TRBJ2-1 TRBV18 - - TGTGCCAGCTCACCGGCTTGGGGGAATGAGCAGTTCTTC CASSPAWGNEQFF
TRBJ1-2 TRBV6-1 once - TGTGCCAGCAGTGGGACCGCCTTATCCTATGGCTACACCTTC CASSGTALSYGYTF
TRBJ1-1 TRBV11-1 - - TGTGCCAGCAGCACAGGGTTCTCTGAAGCTTTCTTT CASSTGFSEAFF
TRBJ2-1 TRBV11-3 once TRBD2 TGTGCCAGCAGCTTAGGGGAGGGTTTATACAATGAGCAGTTCTTC CASSLGEGLYNEQFF
TRBJ2-7 TRBV6-5 - - TGTGCCAGCACGTCGGGGCTTTCCTACGAGCAGTACTTC CASTSGLSYEQYF
TRBJ2-1 TRBV28 - - TGTGCCAGCAGAGGAGGGGAAGAGCAGTTCTTC CASRGGEEQFF
TRBJ1-2 TRBV10-3 - - TGTGCCATCAGCCTCCCCGGGAGGGCGGGAGGCTACACCTTC CAISLPGRAGGYTF
TRBJ1-5 TRBV27 - - TGTGCCAGCAGTTTGAACTACAATCAGCCCCAGCATTTT CASSLNYNQPQHF
TRBJ2-2 TRBV5-1 - - TGCGCCAGCAGCTTGGGCGGGAACACCGGGAAGCTGTTTTTT CASSLGGNTGKLFF
TRBJ2-1 TRBV29-1 - TRBD1 TGCAGCGTCTTCCGGGACAGGGATTCCTTCTCCTACAATGAGCAGTTCTTC CSVFRDRDSFSYNEQFF
TRBJ2-7 TRBV10-1 - TRBD1 TGCGCCAGCAGTGATCCGGGACAGGGGGCGCACGAGCAGTACTTC CASSDPGQGAHEQYF
TRBJ2-7 TRBV7-9 - TRBD2 TGTGCCAGCAGCCCCGCCGGGACTAGCGGGTCTAAGCAGTACTTC CASSPAGTSGSKQYF
TRBJ2-3 TRBV5-4 - - TGTGCCAGCAGCTTGGAGGGGAGCACAGATACGCAGTATTTT CASSLEGSTDTQYF
TRBJ2-2 TRBV5-1 - - TGCGCCAGCAGCTTGAACAGCGCGAACACCGGGGAGCTGTTTTTT CASSLNSANTGELFF
TRBJ2-7 TRBV6-5 once TRBD2 TGTGCCAGCAGCCAGGGACTAGCGGCCTACGAGCAGTACTTC CASSQGLAAYEQYF
TRBJ1-2 TRBV30 - - TGTGCCTGGAGTGAGATACCTAACTATGGCTACACCTTC CAWSEIPNYGYTF